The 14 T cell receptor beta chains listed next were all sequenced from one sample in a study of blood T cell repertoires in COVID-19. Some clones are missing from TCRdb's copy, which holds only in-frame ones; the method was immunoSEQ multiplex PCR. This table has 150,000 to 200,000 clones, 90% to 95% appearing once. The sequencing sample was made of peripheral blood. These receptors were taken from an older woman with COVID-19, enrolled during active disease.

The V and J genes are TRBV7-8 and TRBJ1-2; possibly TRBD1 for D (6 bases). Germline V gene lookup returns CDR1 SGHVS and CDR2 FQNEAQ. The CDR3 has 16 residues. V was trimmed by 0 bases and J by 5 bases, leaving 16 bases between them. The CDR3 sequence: CASSLARGGERYGYTF. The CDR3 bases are TGTGCCAGCAGCTTAGCGAGGGGGGGCGAGCGTTATGGCTACACCTTC.

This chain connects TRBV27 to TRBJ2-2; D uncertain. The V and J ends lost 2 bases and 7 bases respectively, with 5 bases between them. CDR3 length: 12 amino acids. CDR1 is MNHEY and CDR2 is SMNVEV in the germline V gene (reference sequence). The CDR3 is CASSLVVGELFF. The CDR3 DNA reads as TGTGCCAGCAGTTTAGTCGTCGGGGAGCTGTTTTTT.

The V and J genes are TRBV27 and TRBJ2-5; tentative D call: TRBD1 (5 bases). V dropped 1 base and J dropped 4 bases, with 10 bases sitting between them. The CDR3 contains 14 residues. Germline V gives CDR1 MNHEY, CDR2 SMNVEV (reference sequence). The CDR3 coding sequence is TGTGCCAGCAGTTTATTTCCAGGGTCAGAGACCCAGTACTTC. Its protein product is CASSLFPGSETQYF.

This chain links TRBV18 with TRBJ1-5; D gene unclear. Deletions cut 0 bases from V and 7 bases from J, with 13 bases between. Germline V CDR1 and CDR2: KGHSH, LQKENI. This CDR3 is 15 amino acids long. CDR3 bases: TGTGCCAGCTCACCACCCGGCGGGTCGCGCCAGCCCCAGCATTTT. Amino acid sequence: CASSPPGGSRQPQHF.

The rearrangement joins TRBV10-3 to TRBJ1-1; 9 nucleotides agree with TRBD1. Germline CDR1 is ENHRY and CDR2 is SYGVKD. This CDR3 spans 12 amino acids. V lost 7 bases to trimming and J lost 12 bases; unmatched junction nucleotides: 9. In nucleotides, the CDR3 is TGTGCCATCAAGCGCGGGACAGGGCCGACTTTCTTT. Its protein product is CAIKRGTGPTFF.

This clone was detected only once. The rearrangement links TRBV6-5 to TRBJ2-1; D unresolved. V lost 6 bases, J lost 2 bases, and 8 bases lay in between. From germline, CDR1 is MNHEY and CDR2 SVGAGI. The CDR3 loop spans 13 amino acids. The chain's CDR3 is CASRSQAYNEQFF. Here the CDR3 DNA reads TGTGCCAGCAGGAGCCAGGCCTACAATGAGCAGTTCTTC.

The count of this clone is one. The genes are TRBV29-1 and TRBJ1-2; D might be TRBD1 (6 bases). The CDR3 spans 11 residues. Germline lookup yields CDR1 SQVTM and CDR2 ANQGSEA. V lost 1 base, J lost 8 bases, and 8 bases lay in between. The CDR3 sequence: CSVEGTDGYTF. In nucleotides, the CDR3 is TGCAGCGTTGAAGGGACAGACGGCTACACCTTC.

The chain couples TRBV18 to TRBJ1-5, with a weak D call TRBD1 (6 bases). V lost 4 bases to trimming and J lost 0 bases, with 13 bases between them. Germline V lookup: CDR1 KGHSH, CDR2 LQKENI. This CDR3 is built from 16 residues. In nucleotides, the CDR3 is TGTGCCAGCTCACTGGGGCAGGGGAATAGCAATCAGCCCCAGCATTTT. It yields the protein CASSLGQGNSNQPQHF.

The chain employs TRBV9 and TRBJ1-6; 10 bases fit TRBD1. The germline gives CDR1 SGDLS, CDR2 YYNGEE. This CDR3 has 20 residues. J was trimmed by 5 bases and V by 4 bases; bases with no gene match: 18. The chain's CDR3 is CASSPTQRGTGATNNSPLHF. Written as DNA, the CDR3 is TGTGCCAGCAGCCCCACCCAGAGAGGGACAGGGGCGACAAATAATTCACCCCTCCACTTT.

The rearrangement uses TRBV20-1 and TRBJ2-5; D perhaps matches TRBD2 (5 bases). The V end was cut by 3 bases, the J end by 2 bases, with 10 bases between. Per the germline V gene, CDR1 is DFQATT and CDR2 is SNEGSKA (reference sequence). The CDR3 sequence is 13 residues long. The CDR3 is CSASIGVQETQYF. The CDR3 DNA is TGCAGTGCTAGTATCGGGGTTCAAGAGACCCAGTACTTC.

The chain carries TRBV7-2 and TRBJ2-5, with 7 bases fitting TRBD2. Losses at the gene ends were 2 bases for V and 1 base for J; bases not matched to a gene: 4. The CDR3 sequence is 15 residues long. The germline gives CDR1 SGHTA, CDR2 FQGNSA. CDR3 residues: CASSLLGRAQETQYF. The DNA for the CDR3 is TGTGCCAGCAGCTTATTAGGGAGGGCCCAAGAGACCCAGTACTTC.

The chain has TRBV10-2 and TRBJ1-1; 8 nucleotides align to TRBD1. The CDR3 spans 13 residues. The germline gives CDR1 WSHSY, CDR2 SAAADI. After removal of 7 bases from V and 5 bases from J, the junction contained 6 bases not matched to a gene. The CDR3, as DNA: TGCGCCAGCAACCAGGGGGCGCGGACTGAAGCTTTCTTT. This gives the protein CASNQGARTEAFF.

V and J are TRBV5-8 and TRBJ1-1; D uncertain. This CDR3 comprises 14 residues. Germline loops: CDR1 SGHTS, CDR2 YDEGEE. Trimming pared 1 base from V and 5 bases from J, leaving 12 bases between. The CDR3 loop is CASSLYRRETEAFF. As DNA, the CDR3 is TGTGCCAGCAGCTTGTATAGGAGGGAAACTGAAGCTTTCTTT.

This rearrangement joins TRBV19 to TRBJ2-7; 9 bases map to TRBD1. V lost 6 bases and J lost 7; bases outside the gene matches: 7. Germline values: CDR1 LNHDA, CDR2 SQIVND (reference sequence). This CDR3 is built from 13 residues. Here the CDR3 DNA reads TGTGCCAGTAGCCTACAGGGGGCGGGGGAGCAGTACTTC. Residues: CASSLQGAGEQYF.